One and the same sample provided the 10 T cell receptor beta chains below, sequenced in a study of PD-L1 blockade in urothelial cancer. Assay: immunoSEQ multiplex PCR; the TCRdb copy retains only in-frame clones and omits some. The sample gives about 51,000 clones, around 85% of which show up once; roughly 17% is in the top ten. This specimen was PBMCs, taken around atezolizumab (anti-PD-L1) treatment. These receptors were obtained from a man in his sixties with urothelial cancer.

The J gene is TRBJ2-3, the V gene TRBV18; TRBD1 is a possible D gene (5 bases). The germline CDR1 and CDR2 sequences are KGHSH and LQKENI. The V and J ends lost 3 bases and 2 bases respectively, with 18 bases between them. CDR3 length: 17 amino acids. CDR3 protein: CASSPRRQLSSTDTQYF. In DNA, the CDR3 is TGTGCCAGCTCACCTCGTCGACAGCTTTCTTCCACAGATACGCAGTATTTT.

This chain uses TRBV6-6 with TRBJ2-5; D possibly corresponds to TRBD2 (6 bases). The CDR3 has 16 amino acids. Trimming pared 2 bases from V and 5 bases from J, leaving 18 bases between. The germline V gene has CDR1 MNHNY and CDR2 SVGAGI (reference sequence). The CDR3 bases are TGTGCCAGCAGTTACGCCTATTTTGCGGGAAGGGAGACCCAGTACTTC. Translated: CASSYAYFAGRETQYF.

This clone was counted a few times. The chain joins TRBV7-2 to TRBJ2-7; possible D gene TRBD1, 6 bases. The CDR3 runs 12 residues. The germline CDR1 and CDR2 sequences are SGHTA and FQGNSA. V was cut by 4 bases and J by 5 bases, with 9 bases left in between. CDR3 DNA sequence: TGTGCCAGCAGCTCCTACAGGGACGAGCAGTACTTC. Protein product: CASSSYRDEQYF.

The chain links TRBV7-9 to TRBJ2-1; 7 bases are shared with TRBD2. There are 16 residues in the CDR3. V shed 0 bases, J shed 5 bases, and the junction held 7 bases outside the gene matches. The germline gives CDR1 SEHNR, CDR2 FQNEAQ (reference sequence). The CDR3 sequence is CASSLARLAGDNEQFF. The CDR3 DNA sequence: TGTGCCAGCAGCTTAGCGCGTCTTGCGGGGGACAATGAGCAGTTCTTC. Full variable domain (missing parts from reference TRBV7-9 and TRBJ2-1): DTGVSQNPRHKITKRGQNVTFRCDPISEHNRLYWYRQTLGQGPEFLTYFQNEAQLEKSRLLSDRFSAERPKGSFSTLEIQRTEQGDSAMYLCASSLARLAGDNEQFFGPGTRLTVL.

The V and J genes are TRBV6-1 and TRBJ1-1; TRBD1 is a possible D gene (5 bases). Germline CDR1 and CDR2: MNHNS and SASEGT. This CDR3 is built from 15 residues. Trimming removed 7 bases at V and 6 bases at J, with 21 bases between. The CDR3 here is CASNSPGRGSAEAFF. CDR3 DNA: TGTGCCAGCAATTCCCCTGGACGGGGGTCGGCTGAAGCTTTCTTT.

This sequence joins TRBV28 and TRBJ1-5; tentatively, D is TRBD1 (5 bases). Trimming left V 4 bases short and J 4 bases short, with 14 bases between. The CDR3 has 15 residues. Germline assignment: CDR1 MDHEN and CDR2 SYDVKM. The CDR3: CASSWGGRNNQPQHF. The CDR3 DNA reads as TGTGCCAGCAGTTGGGGCGGGAGGAATAATCAGCCCCAGCATTTT.

The gene calls are TRBV5-1 and TRBJ1-1; tentatively, D is TRBD1 (6 bases). V lost 2 bases, J lost 4 bases, and 12 bases lay in between. This CDR3 region has 14 residues. CDR1 is SGHRS and CDR2 is YFSETQ in the germline V gene. CDR3 amino acids: CASSFGGRGTEAFF. The CDR3 nucleotides are TGCGCCAGCAGCTTCGGGGGGCGGGGCACTGAAGCTTTCTTT.

The chain joins TRBV2 to TRBJ1-4; D might be TRBD1 (6 bases). V dropped 6 bases and J dropped 7 bases, with 15 bases sitting between them. The CDR3 has 14 residues. From germline, CDR1 is SNHLY and CDR2 FYNNEI. CDR3 sequence: CASREQGHGEKLFF. The CDR3 DNA follows: TGTGCCAGCAGAGAACAGGGTCACGGTGAAAAACTGTTTTTT.

V usage is TRBV5-1 and J usage is TRBJ2-2; D is unclear. Trimming took off 5 bases at V and 5 bases at J, with 13 bases between the two ends. Per germline, CDR1 SGHRS and CDR2 YFSETQ. The CDR3 has 14 residues. CDR3 sequence: CASSRVRGTGELFF. Written as DNA, the CDR3 is TGCGCCAGCAGTCGGGTACGTGGGACCGGGGAGCTGTTTTTT.

The CDR3 loop reads CASSPPGHGSHEQYF. DNA of the CDR3: TGTGCCAGCAGCCCGCCGGGACATGGTTCCCACGAGCAGTACTTC. The J gene is TRBJ2-7, the V gene TRBV7-8, with a possible D match to TRBD1 (6 bases). Germline values: CDR1 SGHVS, CDR2 FQNEAQ. V shed 5 bases and J shed 5 bases, with 19 bases lying between them. The CDR3 is made up of 15 amino acids.